The clone carrying this T cell receptor beta chain was counted only a few times. Sequencing was performed with immunoSEQ multiplex PCR; in TCRdb, only in-frame clones are kept and a portion is missing. The sample holds 1.5 million to 1.9 million clones; 95% to 99% are singletons and the top ten take about 0.42%. The CDR3 is 15 amino acids. Losses at the gene ends were 6 bases for V and 5 bases for J; bases not matched to a gene: 7. CDR1 MGHDK and CDR2 SYGVNS come from the germline V gene. These data come from a study of shared clonotypes between healthy human individuals. As for the study in general: Per donor, three plates held CD4 naive cells, three held CD4 memory, two held CD8 naive and one held CD8 memory.

The J gene is TRBJ2-7, the V gene TRBV25-1, with 13 bases fitting TRBD2. Sequencing was carried out using naive CD4+ T cells sorted from blood. The subset: CD45RA+ positively selected. The sequence was obtained from a young man in good health. This CDR3 reads CASSGVTSGRDEQYF. In nucleotides, the CDR3 is TGTGCCAGCAGCGGGGTCACTAGCGGGAGGGACGAGCAGTACTTC.